Shown below are 24 T cell receptor beta chains from a single sample sequenced in a study of CD8+ T cells in alopecia areata. Following extraction, RNA underwent reverse transcription to cDNA, which served as the sequencing template. Assay: immunoSEQ multiplex PCR; the TCRdb copy retains only in-frame clones and omits some. This table holds 150,000 to 200,000 clones, less than 65% found once. This sample's treatment: oral pan-JAK inhibitor, 5-10 mg twice daily. The material sequenced was CD4+ T cells sorted from blood, taken at week 24, from a patient treated with tofacitinib. All receptors derive from a human donor with alopecia areata.

The J gene is TRBJ2-6, the V gene TRBV5-1, with a tentative D call TRBD2 (5 bases). Germline V lookup: CDR1 SGHRS, CDR2 YFSETQ. With 4 bases removed from V and 0 bases from J, the gap between germline ends came to 8 bases. The CDR3 runs to 15 residues. The CDR3 reads CASSTGDSGANVLTF. The CDR3 region has the DNA TGCGCCAGCAGCACCGGGGACTCTGGGGCCAACGTCCTGACTTTC. Based on the CDR3 plus reference TRBV5-1 and TRBJ2-6, the full variable domain is KAGVTQTPRYLIKTRGQQVTLSCSPISGHRSVSWYQQTPGQGLQFLFEYFSETQRNKGNFPGRFSGRQFSNSRSEMNVSTLELGDSALYLCASSTGDSGANVLTFGAGSRLTVL.

The chain is built from TRBV6-5 and TRBJ1-4; TRBD1 matches 7 bases. V dropped 2 bases and J dropped 9; count of bases not matched to a gene: 6. CDR1 and CDR2 from the germline V gene are MNHEY and SVGAGI. This CDR3 has 14 amino acids. The CDR3 region is CASSYAGTEKKLFF. The CDR3, as DNA: TGTGCCAGCAGTTACGCCGGGACAGAAAAAAAACTGTTTTTT.

The V call is TRBV4-3, the J call TRBJ1-1, with 7 nucleotides matching TRBD1. With 1 base clipped from V and 5 bases from J, the junction kept 4 bases outside the gene matches. The CDR3 spans 14 residues. Germline V gene lookup returns CDR1 LGHNA and CDR2 YSLEER. The CDR3 loop is CASSQAEDRTEAFF. CDR3 nucleotides: TGCGCCAGCAGCCAAGCCGAGGACAGGACTGAAGCTTTCTTT.

The chain combines TRBV2 with TRBJ2-4; TRBD2 is a possible D gene (6 bases). The ends were cut back, 6 bases at V and 6 bases at J, with 18 bases in the middle. Germline V gene lookup returns CDR1 SNHLY and CDR2 FYNNEI. The CDR3 consists of 15 residues. The CDR3 region is CASSLGAGRGNIQYF. CDR3 DNA sequence: TGTGCCAGCAGCCTAGGGGCGGGACGGGGAAACATTCAGTACTTC.

This sequence joins TRBV20-1 and TRBJ2-1; D call uncertain. Trimming left V 5 bases short and J 15 bases short, with 17 bases between. CDR1 DFQATT and CDR2 SNEGSKA come from the germline V gene (reference sequence). The CDR3 consists of 11 residues. In DNA, the CDR3 is TGCAGTGCTCACCTCGATCCCTTCCGGTTCTTC. Residues: CSAHLDPFRFF.

The chain carries TRBV11-2 and TRBJ2-1; perhaps TRBD1 as D (6 bases). Germline CDR1 reads SGHAT; CDR2 reads FQNNGV. The CDR3 extends over 15 amino acids. V lost 1 base and J 8 bases, leaving 15 bases between the germline ends. CDR3 nucleotide sequence: TGTGCCAGCAGCTTAGTCCGTACAGGGTACCATGAGCAGTTCTTC. This translates into CASSLVRTGYHEQFF.

The V and J genes are TRBV29-1 and TRBJ1-1, with 7 bases fitting TRBD1. From germline, CDR1 is SQVTM and CDR2 ANQGSEA. With V trimmed by 6 bases and J by 4 bases, 8 bases remained unmatched. This CDR3 spans 13 amino acids. In nucleotides, the CDR3 is TGCAGCGTGGAATCATCAGGGGGCACTGAAGCTTTCTTT. It encodes CSVESSGGTEAFF.

The chain couples TRBV10-3 to TRBJ2-3; D remains ambiguous. The germline V gene has CDR1 ENHRY and CDR2 SYGVKD. The V end lost 6 bases, the J end lost 2 bases, and 9 bases lay between the germline ends. The CDR3 has 13 residues. CDR3 in amino acids: CAIREASTDTQYF. CDR3 in DNA: TGTGCCATCAGGGAAGCATCCACAGATACGCAGTATTTT.

The CDR3 reads CSVEKRGDPEAFF. DNA of the CDR3: TGCAGCGTTGAGAAACGGGGGGACCCTGAAGCTTTCTTT. The chain is built from TRBV29-1 and TRBJ1-1; possibly TRBD1 for D (5 bases). This CDR3 has 13 residues. Germline lookup yields CDR1 SQVTM and CDR2 ANQGSEA. V shed 3 bases and J shed 6 bases, with 14 bases lying between them. The full variable domain, completed using reference TRBV29-1 and TRBJ1-1, is SAVISQKPSRDICQRGTSLTIQCQVDSQVTMMFWYRQQPGQSLTLIATANQGSEATYESGFVIDKFPISRPNLTFSTLTVSNMSPEDSSIYLCSVEKRGDPEAFFGQGTRLTVV.

This clone has only one observation. The chain joins TRBV7-9 to TRBJ1-1; TRBD1 might be the D (6 bases). Germline V CDR1 and CDR2: SEHNR, FQNEAQ (reference sequence). The CDR3 is made up of 15 amino acids. Trimming stripped 5 bases from V and 2 bases from J, with 15 bases between. CDR3 coding DNA: TGTGCCAGCAGCCCGACGGGACACCTTAACACTGAAGCTTTCTTT. Translation gives CASSPTGHLNTEAFF.

CDR3 sequence: CASSQGLQETQYF. CDR3 coding DNA: TGTGCCAGCAGTCAAGGTTTACAAGAGACCCAGTACTTC. The rearrangement links TRBV6-5 to TRBJ2-5; D is unresolved. Germline V gene sequence: CDR1 MNHEY, CDR2 SVGAGI. V was trimmed by 5 bases and J by 2 bases, leaving 9 bases between them. The length of the CDR3 is 13 residues.

CDR3 coding DNA: TGTGCCTGGAGCCACAGTGGGGAGACCCAGTACTTC. This sequence encodes CAWSHSGETQYF. The J gene is TRBJ2-5, the V gene TRBV30; no clear D gene. The CDR3 spans 12 residues. The germline CDR1 and CDR2 sequences are GTSNPN and SVGIG (reference sequence). Trimming stripped 3 bases from V and 5 bases from J, with 10 bases between.

This sequence joins TRBV27 and TRBJ2-3, with TRBD2 as a possible D gene (5 bases). The CDR3 extends over 18 amino acids. Germline V lookup: CDR1 MNHEY, CDR2 SMNVEV (reference sequence). The ends were cut back, 3 bases at V and 2 bases at J, with 21 bases in the middle. The CDR3 DNA follows: TGTGCCAGCAGTTTGGGTAGCGTGGGGAATCCCTACACAGATACGCAGTATTTT. This codes for CASSLGSVGNPYTDTQYF.

The CDR3 protein is CATSRVSGTDSYEQYF. The CDR3 DNA follows: TGTGCCACCAGCAGAGTTTCCGGGACAGACTCCTACGAGCAGTACTTC. V and J are TRBV15 and TRBJ2-7, with 7 bases fitting TRBD1. Germline CDR1 is LNHNV and CDR2 is YYDKDF (reference sequence). With 1 base clipped from V and 0 bases from J, the junction kept 6 bases outside the gene matches. This CDR3 spans 16 amino acids.

About this clone itself: Other DNA variants within this sample encode the same CDR3. This rearrangement joins TRBV5-1 to TRBJ2-3; no definite D call. The CDR3 sequence is 15 residues long. The germline V gene has CDR1 SGHRS and CDR2 YFSETQ. V dropped 2 bases and J dropped 3 bases, with 13 bases sitting between them. This chain's CDR3 is CASSLRGMGTDTQYF. In DNA form, the CDR3 reads TGCGCCAGCAGCTTACGCGGAATGGGAACAGATACGCAGTATTTT.

This clone was counted a few times. The chain joins TRBV7-3 to TRBJ2-7; either TRBD1 or TRBD2 may fit D (6 bases each). This CDR3 region has 14 residues. Deletions cut 3 bases from V and 4 bases from J, with 13 bases between. Germline V gene data show CDR1 as SGHTA and CDR2 as FQGTGA. CDR3 region: CASSFSGGPYEQYF. The CDR3 nucleotides are TGTGCCAGCAGCTTTTCCGGGGGCCCTTACGAGCAGTACTTC.

The chain recombines TRBV29-1 with TRBJ2-7; tentative D call: TRBD1 (6 bases). V gave up 6 bases and J gave up 8 bases, with 14 bases separating them. Germline-derived CDR1 and CDR2 are SQVTM and ANQGSEA. CDR3 size: 11 residues. The CDR3 reads CSVLRQGQQYF. The DNA for the CDR3 is TGCAGCGTCCTCCGGCAGGGGCAGCAGTACTTC.

This clone was seen repeatedly, ten times or more. This chain joins TRBV7-2 and TRBJ1-5; D gene uncertain. The CDR3 is 13 residues long. The V gene's germline CDR1 is SGHTA and CDR2 FQGNSA. V was shortened by 4 bases and J by 7 bases, with 11 bases between the two germline ends. CDR3 nucleotides: TGTGCCAGCAGCTGGAACTTGGACCAGCCCCAGCATTTT. Translating gives CASSWNLDQPQHF.

The chain carries TRBV6-6 and TRBJ1-5; 9 bases are a match to TRBD1. Germline V gene sequence: CDR1 MNHNY, CDR2 SVGAGI (reference sequence). The CDR3 has 14 amino acids. J lost 6 bases, V lost 2 bases, and 2 bases had no gene match. In DNA form, the CDR3 reads TGTGCCAGCAGTTACAGGACAGGGGTTCAGCCCCAGCATTTT. As protein: CASSYRTGVQPQHF.

The chain joins TRBV29-1 to TRBJ1-2; TRBD1 agrees at 8 bases. The junction had 7 bases not matched to a gene; V was cut back by 5 bases and J by 8 bases. Per the germline V gene, CDR1 is SQVTM and CDR2 is ANQGSEA. The CDR3 extends over 12 amino acids. The CDR3 DNA sequence: TGCAGCGTTCTGACAGGGGAGGGCGGCTACACCTTC. It translates to CSVLTGEGGYTF.

The chain joins TRBV4-3 to TRBJ2-5; D call uncertain. The CDR3 loop spans 13 amino acids. The germline gives CDR1 LGHNA, CDR2 YSLEER. Trimming cost V 0 bases and J 4 bases, with 6 bases left between them. This CDR3 is CASSQDLRETQYF. As DNA, the CDR3 is TGCGCCAGCAGCCAAGATCTTCGAGAGACCCAGTACTTC.

This rearrangement joins TRBV29-1 to TRBJ1-2, with 9 bases that match TRBD1. Per germline, CDR1 SQVTM and CDR2 ANQGSEA. The CDR3 is made up of 14 amino acids. The ends lost 6 bases at V and 6 bases at J; junction bases unmatched: 11. CDR3 coding DNA: TGCAGCGTCGGTGGGACAGGGTGGAAGGATGGCTACACCTTC. Encoded protein: CSVGGTGWKDGYTF.

This clone was seen a handful of times. This chain uses TRBV5-1 with TRBJ1-2; D may be TRBD1 (5 bases). Germline lookup yields CDR1 SGHRS and CDR2 YFSETQ. The length of the CDR3 is 15 residues. V lost 4 bases and J lost 1, with 14 bases in between. The CDR3 nucleotides read TGCGCCAGCAGCATCGACAGCCCGGATAACTATGGCTACACCTTC. Translated: CASSIDSPDNYGYTF.

The chain is built from TRBV4-3 and TRBJ2-3, with D unresolved. Germline V gene lookup returns CDR1 LGHNA and CDR2 YSLEER. V was shortened by 1 base and J by 0 bases, with 11 bases between the two germline ends. The CDR3 length is 16 residues. The CDR3 loop reads CASSQGLVGSTDTQYF. The CDR3 coding sequence is TGCGCCAGCAGCCAAGGACTGGTAGGCAGCACAGATACGCAGTATTTT.